This T cell receptor (beta chain) is drawn from a study of CD8+ T cells in alopecia areata. For the study at large: A regimen of oral tofacitinib, 5 to 10 mg twice daily, was given to treated patients. Study-level points and caveats: Under tofacitinib, fewer expanded CD8+ clones appeared among the top 100 scalp clones. Many expanded lesional clones persisted in scalp and blood during tofacitinib.

The treatment: oral pan-JAK inhibitor, 5-10 mg twice daily. Regarding this clone: Its antigen is currently unknown.

Germline V gene lookup returns CDR1 LNHNV and CDR2 YYDKDF (reference sequence). With 0 bases removed from V and 8 bases from J, the gap between germline ends came to 7 bases. The CDR3 runs 12 residues. cDNA serving as the sequencing template came from extracted, reverse transcribed RNA. Using immunoSEQ multiplex PCR, the repertoire was profiled, and TCRdb retains in-frame clones only, with some absent. The repertoire holds 180,000 or so clones, with approximately 52% as singletons. The sequence came from a human donor with alopecia areata. The chain combines TRBV15 with TRBJ1-2; D is unresolved. The sequences come from CD4+ T cells sorted from blood, collected between weeks 55 and 65, from a patient treated with tofacitinib. CDR3 sequence reads: CATSRDDWGYTF. Here the CDR3 DNA reads TGTGCCACCAGCAGAGATGATTGGGGCTACACCTTC.